This T cell receptor beta chain is from a study of shared clonotypes between healthy human individuals (dated by TCRdb to 2018 to 2021). Background on the whole study: A couple of women and a few men aged 18 to 49 years were included in the cohort. For each donor, CD4 naive and CD4 memory were each run on three plates, CD8 naive on two plates, and CD8 memory on one plate. Blood TCR repertoires of five healthy adults were deeply sequenced to estimate repertoire size and the extent of clonotype sharing between individuals. To increase sequencing depth and limit assay-specific biases, different laboratories used diverse techniques to prepare libraries and sequence TCR repertoires. Between about 0.8 and 8.9 billion PBMCs per donor were obtained by leukapheresis. Broad study findings and their caveats: Because the study included a small number of donors, the genetic and exposure-history diversity represented was limited. Clonotypes shared by all four sorted-subset donors showed higher generation probabilities than non-shared clonotypes. Rarefaction of sorted-subset datasets indicated incomplete sequencing despite the large sequencing depth. Pairwise subsampling led to the expectation that sequencing depth would affect the degree of clonotype sharing among donors. Sampling was restricted to blood, and TCR repertoires in tissues likely differ from the TCR repertoires found in blood. Naive subsets generally had larger estimated clonotype richness than memory subsets. When several donors were compared, the shared fraction of clonotypes was around 4.6% for naive CD4, around 4% for naive CD8, roughly 2.5% for memory CD4, and roughly 0.4% for memory CD8.

Using the deep immunoSEQ assay, multiplex PCR amplified TCR CDR3 regions from genomic DNA. Extracted genomic DNA from each cell subset was distributed evenly across all wells of several immunoSEQ 96-well plates, and each plate was treated as a replicate. For sorted subsets, approximately 200 ng of genomic DNA, equivalent to roughly 30,000 T cell genomes, went into each replicate PCR. Purified libraries were quantified with a Qubit 3.0 fluorometer, sized on a Bioanalyzer 2100, and re-quantified with the KAPA Library Quantification kit. Each immunoSEQ 96-well plate was sequenced on its own single-read 150-cycle Illumina NextSeq 550 flow cell. From the authors' description of their analysis: Because the immunoSEQ output held only junctional sequences and lacked quality scores, the filtering could not match the filtering applied to full-length reads. Sequences were annotated with PyIR, a Python wrapper for IgBLAST v1.9, using IMGT germline references to assign V/J genes and CDR3. Reads with weak V/J assignments (E-value above 1e-6), missing CDR3, stop codons, out-of-frame junctions, or ambiguous translated residues were removed. V3J clonotypes were defined as sequences sharing an identical inferred V gene, J gene, and CDR3 amino acid sequence. Percentage overlap between repertoires was calculated by dividing the number of shared unique clonotypes by the size of the smaller repertoire. Richness of each repertoire was evaluated using RTK rarefaction, the Chao1 estimator, and Recon v2.1 estimates of unobserved clonotypes. For all TCRbeta clonotypes obtained by the gDNA method from a few donors, generation probabilities were computed with OLGA. TCRdb carries this immuneACCESS record with in-frame sequences only. Its versions omit some clonotypes, under half of them owing to an unresolved V gene in the studies checked, with the rest unexplained. Clonal size and the V and J genes are those of that table, whereas D and trimming came from the DNA. This sample holds more than 2,000,000 clones; more than 80% were observed only once. Clones ranked in the top ten supply under 0.45% of the sample.

The donors were healthy, HIV-negative adults with no recently reported acute infections or vaccinations. Every donor was a Caucasian adult living in Nashville, Tennessee, USA. CD4+ T cells were enriched by magnetic negative selection, after which naive cells were positively selected on CD45RA and the negative fraction was taken as the memory subset. Blood was collected by leukapheresis, and PBMCs were isolated by Ficoll-Histopaque density gradient centrifugation and then cryopreserved in liquid nitrogen vapor phase. Analytical flow cytometry was used to check the purity and quantity of every magnetically sorted T cell population. Genomic DNA was isolated from each sorted fraction and quantified by UV absorbance on a Nanodrop 2000c. A word on this clone: This receptor's antigen is unknown. No much larger clone exists at a distance of one base, and base qualities are not known.

The CDR3 numbers 12 residues from cysteine through phenylalanine. The entry retains the CDR3 DNA only, 36 bases that are in frame from base 1. V drops 10 bases and J drops 2 bases, leaving 12 bases in between. In the germline V gene, CDR1 corresponds to MDHEN and CDR2 to SYDVKM. The V and J segments used are TRBV28 and TRBJ2-7; the D gene cannot be resolved reliably. This sequence originates from a man in his late teens or twenties in good health. Some clones in this sample may be carry-over from other donors' samples. Sequenced sample: naive CD4+ T cells from PBMCs. According to the study, the label for this sample's cell subset or site signals: CD45RA+ positively selected. In nucleotides, the sequence is TGTGCCACAGGTGATAAGACCTACGAGCAGTACTTC. Its amino acids are CATGDKTYEQYF.